These 8 T cell receptor beta chains originate from one sample sequenced in a study of T cells in Graves' hyperthyroidism and ophthalmopathy. TCR beta CDR3 sequences were amplified from RNA transcripts. The HTBI primer set was used in a first-round RT-PCR of the TCR CDR3. Each CDR3 protein gets one entry after TCRdb re-called the multiplex PCR reads with MiXCR. The sample yields 40,000 to 60,000 distinct CDR3 sequences, around 48% seen once. The specimen sequenced was blood. These receptors originate from a woman in her forties or fifties with Graves' ophthalmopathy.

CDR3: CSAPSSGRGYEQYF. The CDR3 bases are TGCAGTGCTCCCTCTAGCGGGAGGGGCTACGAGCAGTACTTC. The chain has TRBV20-1 and TRBJ2-7; the match to TRBD2 covers 12 bases. Losses at the gene ends were 5 bases for V and 3 bases for J; bases not matched to a gene: 5. The germline V gene has CDR1 DFQATT and CDR2 SNEGSKA (reference sequence). This CDR3 is built from 14 residues.

The chain is built from TRBV7-7 and TRBJ2-1, with 13 bases lining up with TRBD2. The CDR3 totals 15 residues. J lost 7 bases, V lost 5 bases, and 5 bases had no gene match. The germline V gene encodes CDR1 SSHAT and CDR2 FNYEAQ (reference sequence). The CDR3 protein is CASSPTSGRINEQFF. The CDR3 DNA follows: TGTGCCAGCAGCCCGACTAGCGGGAGGATAAATGAGCAGTTCTTC.

This clonotype was seen repeatedly, ten times or more. CDR3 protein: CASSARQGRHQPQHF. The CDR3, as DNA: TGTGCCAGCAGCGCAAGACAGGGGAGACATCAGCCCCAGCATTTT. The J gene is TRBJ1-5, the V gene TRBV12-3 or TRBV12-4, with TRBD1 identical over 8 bases. J was trimmed by 5 bases and V by 6 bases; bases with no gene match: 9. The CDR3 loop spans 15 amino acids.

This clonotype was recorded a few times. V is TRBV7-9 and J is TRBJ2-2; D is uncertain. Germline assignment: CDR1 SEHNR and CDR2 FQNEAQ (reference sequence). V lost 11 bases, J lost 2 bases, and 12 bases lay in between. There are 13 residues in the CDR3. CDR3 nucleotides: TGTGCCCGGAGTGGGGTCAACACCGGGGAGCTGTTTTTT. Its translation: CARSGVNTGELFF. Variable domain in full (rest from reference TRBV7-9 and TRBJ2-2): DTGVSQNPRHKITKRGQNVTFRCDPISEHNRLYWYRQTLGQGPEFLTYFQNEAQLEKSRLLSDRFSAERPKGSFSTLEIQRTEQGDSAMYLCARSGVNTGELFFGEGSRLTVL.

Ten or more counts support this clonotype. V is TRBV6-5 and J is TRBJ2-1; 10 bases match TRBD2. The germline V gene has CDR1 MNHEY and CDR2 SVGAGI. The CDR3 consists of 16 residues. V was clipped by 5 bases and J by 5 bases; unmatched bases: 9. In DNA, the CDR3 is TGTGCCAGCAGTCCCCTTAGCGGGAGGCCCAACAATGAGCAGTTCTTC. Its protein product is CASSPLSGRPNNEQFF.

The rearrangement links TRBV19 to TRBJ1-5, with no clear D. V lost 5 bases to trimming and J lost 5 bases, with 10 bases between them. The length of the CDR3 is 13 residues. Germline CDR1 LNHDA, CDR2 SQIVND (reference sequence). CDR3 amino acids: CASSRRDDQPQHF. CDR3 sequence (DNA): TGTGCCAGTAGTCGCCGGGATGATCAGCCCCAGCATTTT.

The rearrangement joins TRBV9 to TRBJ2-3, with D hard to call. The CDR3 length is 13 residues. The V gene lost 4 bases and the J gene lost 2 bases, with 8 bases spanning the gap. The germline V gene encodes CDR1 SGDLS and CDR2 YYNGEE. This CDR3 is CASSLRATDTQYF. The CDR3 DNA is TGTGCCAGCAGCCTAAGGGCCACAGATACGCAGTATTTT.

The CDR3 loop is CSARDPILREGGLNEQFF. DNA for the CDR3: TGCAGTGCTAGAGATCCGATTTTACGGGAAGGGGGGCTGAATGAGCAGTTCTTC. The chain uses TRBV20-1 and TRBJ2-1; the D gene could be TRBD1 or TRBD2 (6 bases each). CDR3 size: 18 residues. V lost 0 bases and J lost 7, with 25 bases in between. In germline, CDR1 is DFQATT, CDR2 SNEGSKA (reference sequence).